This TCR beta chain was profiled in a study of T cell repertoires in cytomegalovirus infection. Across the whole study: Evidence of both CMV infection and a matching HLA type came from public TCR beta signatures.

A note on this clonotype: Its antigen remains unknown.

The length of the CDR3 is 14 residues. V was pared by 6 bases and J by 7 bases, with 5 bases of the junction left unmatched. CDR1 and CDR2 (germline): MDHEN, SYDVKM. Findings of the study overall: HLA-C-restricted CMV-specific TCR beta clonotypes prevailed in the ex vivo response. Cumulative public TCR beta family frequency identified carriers of CMV plus the relevant HLA.

Each CDR3 protein is one row after TCRdb ran MiXCR on the reads. The data contain 150,000 to 190,000 distinct CDR3 sequences, roughly a quarter of them seen just once; the ten biggest clones take up 11%. This sequence was found in a human donor in good health (CMV status not recorded). Some clones in this sample may be carry-over from other donors' samples. V and J are TRBV28 and TRBJ1-3; 11 bases agree with TRBD1. Sample: PBMCs. The CDR3 bases are TGTGCCAGCAGATATGGGGACAGGGGGAACACCATATATTTT. Translation: CASRYGDRGNTIYF.